The 15 T cell receptor beta chains below were found in one sample sequenced in a study of coeliac disease. Sequenced by immunoSEQ multiplex PCR; TCRdb stores in-frame clones only, minus some. Found here are around 3,400 clones, about 48% of them singletons; the top ten hold more than 9.5%. Source material: intraepithelial lymphocytes from the gut. All receptors derive from a woman in her 70s with celiac disease.

The chain joins TRBV7-6 to TRBJ2-2, with TRBD2 as a possible D gene (6 bases). V lost 5 bases to trimming and J lost 1 base, with 17 bases between them. This CDR3 region has 17 residues. CDR1 is SGHVS, CDR2 FNYEAQ, per germline. The CDR3 here is CASSVVRGGVNTGELFF. CDR3 DNA: TGTGCCAGCAGCGTAGTAAGAGGCGGGGTGAACACCGGGGAGCTGTTTTTT.

The chain joins TRBV6-5 to TRBJ2-2, with 8 bases that match TRBD2. Germline CDR1 is MNHEY and CDR2 is SVGAGI. The V gene end was trimmed by 7 bases and the J gene end by 6 bases; junction bases not matched to a gene: 10. This CDR3 spans 15 amino acids. The CDR3 nucleotides read TGTGCCAGCATCCCGGGACTAGGTGGGGCCGGGGAGCTGTTTTTT. This translates into CASIPGLGGAGELFF.

This clone ranks as large. The V and J genes are TRBV7-6 and TRBJ2-1; TRBD2 matches at 10 bases. CDR1 is SGHVS, CDR2 FNYEAQ, per germline. This CDR3 is 17 amino acids long. Trimming removed 1 base from V and 3 bases from J; junction bases left unmatched: 6. The CDR3 reads CASSLGASGGLYNEQFF. CDR3 DNA: TGTGCCAGCAGCTTAGGTGCTAGCGGGGGACTCTACAATGAGCAGTTCTTC. The variable domain in full, with the rest retrieved from reference TRBV7-6 and TRBJ2-1, is GAGVSQSPRYKVTKRGQDVALRCDPISGHVSLYWYRQALGQGPEFLTYFNYEAQQDKSGLPNDRFSAERPEGSISTLTIQRTEQRDSAMYRCASSLGASGGLYNEQFFGPGTRLTVL.

The V call is TRBV4-2, the J call TRBJ2-1; D gene ambiguous. The germline V gene has CDR1 LGHNA and CDR2 YNFKEQ. The CDR3 is 13 amino acids. V lost 5 bases and J lost 7, with 12 bases in between. The CDR3: CASSLARWNEQFF. In DNA, the CDR3 is TGTGCCAGCAGCTTGGCCAGGTGGAATGAGCAGTTCTTC.

The V gene is TRBV9, the J gene TRBJ2-3, with unresolved D. Germline V CDR1 and CDR2: SGDLS, YYNGEE. The CDR3 has 14 amino acids. The ends were cut back, 2 bases at V and 0 bases at J, with 7 bases in the middle. The CDR3 DNA follows: TGTGCCAGCAGCGTCCAGTCTAGCACAGATACGCAGTATTTT. This codes for CASSVQSSTDTQYF. The complete variable domain, with remaining parts taken from reference TRBV9 and TRBJ2-3, reads DSGVTQTPKHLITATGQRVTLRCSPRSGDLSVYWYQQSLDQGLQFLIQYYNGEERAKGNILERFSAQQFPDLHSELNLSSLELGDSALYFCASSVQSSTDTQYFGPGTRLTVL.

In this sample, this clone turned up a few times. The chain couples TRBV6-5 to TRBJ1-1; D is ambiguous. The length of the CDR3 is 16 residues. The germline V gene has CDR1 MNHEY and CDR2 SVGAGI. Between the trimmed V and J ends, which lost 4 bases and 1 base, there was a span of 16 bases. In nucleotides, the CDR3 is TGTGCCAGCAGTTCCCCTGGGCGGGCATCGAACACTGAAGCTTTCTTT. Encoded protein: CASSSPGRASNTEAFF.

The CDR3 DNA reads TGTGCCAGCTCACCACAAGTTTGGGGACAGGGGACGGCCGGGGAGCTGTTTTTT. Protein product: CASSPQVWGQGTAGELFF. This chain connects TRBV18 to TRBJ2-2, with 10 nucleotides matching TRBD1. Per germline, CDR1 KGHSH and CDR2 LQKENI. This CDR3 spans 18 amino acids. V was clipped by 1 base and J by 6 bases; unmatched bases: 11.

This clone is judged medium-sized. Other DNA sequences in this sample translate to the same CDR3. The chain employs TRBV18 and TRBJ2-3; 10 bases map to TRBD2. The CDR3 has 18 amino acids. Germline V gene data show CDR1 as KGHSH and CDR2 as LQKENI. V was clipped by 2 bases and J by 2 bases; unmatched bases: 10. This CDR3 reads CASSPATSGERDTDTQYF. CDR3 in DNA: TGTGCCAGCTCACCAGCCACTAGCGGGGAACGGGACACAGATACGCAGTATTTT.

This clone is large (0.1 to 1%) within its sample. This chain joins TRBV28 and TRBJ2-7; TRBD2 matches 7 bases. The CDR3 is made up of 12 amino acids. Germline loops: CDR1 MDHEN, CDR2 SYDVKM. The CDR3, as DNA: TGTTCCGCGGGAGAGCCGTCCTACGAGCAGTACTTC. This translates into CSAGEPSYEQYF.

The chain employs TRBV29-1 and TRBJ1-1; no clear D gene. CDR1 SQVTM and CDR2 ANQGSEA come from the germline V gene. Trimming left V 5 bases short and J 8 bases short, with 6 bases between. CDR3 length equals 9 residues. DNA for the CDR3: TGCAGCGTTACAACAGAAGCTTTCTTT. It yields the protein CSVTTEAFF.

This clone appeared a few times. The chain combines TRBV7-2 with TRBJ2-3; 8 bases fit TRBD2. Germline CDR1 and CDR2: SGHTA and FQGNSA. The V segment lost 4 bases and the J segment 0 bases; nucleotides outside the gene matches: 6. CDR3 length: 16 amino acids. The CDR3 region is CASSSHSGVSTDTQYF. DNA for the CDR3: TGTGCCAGCAGCTCCCATAGCGGGGTTAGCACAGATACGCAGTATTTT.

V and J are TRBV12-5 and TRBJ1-6, with TRBD1 identical over 7 bases. Germline V gives CDR1 LGHNT, CDR2 FRNRAP. Trimming removed 5 bases from V and 10 bases from J; junction bases left unmatched: 8. CDR3 length: 14 residues. The CDR3 sequence is CASGGSTGSSPLHF. DNA of the CDR3: TGTGCTAGTGGTGGCTCGACAGGGAGCTCACCCCTCCACTTT.

The rearrangement uses TRBV4-3 and TRBJ2-3, with D possibly matching TRBD1 (6 bases). Trimming shortened V by 1 base and J by 4 bases, and 15 bases separated the two germline ends. The CDR3 is 16 residues long. From germline, CDR1 is LGHNA and CDR2 YSLEER. The CDR3 loop reads CASSQVGASLADTQYF. The CDR3 DNA sequence: TGCGCCAGCAGCCAAGTGGGGGCTAGTCTTGCAGATACGCAGTATTTT.

The chain links TRBV10-2 to TRBJ2-7; D not certain. The CDR3 is made up of 13 amino acids. The germline V gene encodes CDR1 WSHSY and CDR2 SAAADI. V was shortened by 7 bases and J by 2 bases, with 12 bases between the two germline ends. As DNA, the CDR3 is TGCGCCAGCAAAAGGAACAGAACCTACGAGCAGTACTTC. The encoded protein is CASKRNRTYEQYF.

The chain carries TRBV7-6 and TRBJ1-1; D possibly corresponds to TRBD1 (5 bases). V lost 1 base and J 6 bases, leaving 6 bases between the germline ends. This CDR3 comprises 12 residues. Germline lookup yields CDR1 SGHVS and CDR2 FNYEAQ. The CDR3: CASSLVTAEAFF. CDR3 DNA sequence: TGTGCCAGCAGCTTAGTGACAGCTGAAGCTTTCTTT.